This T cell receptor beta chain was found in a study of CD8+CD57+ T cells in acquired aplastic anemia. Profiles of TCR beta VDJ and CDR3 were generated from a genomic DNA template. In TCRdb, the reads were re-called with MiXCR into one record per CDR3 protein. This table holds around 170,000 distinct CDR3 sequences, approximately 60% found once. The V gene lost 5 bases and the J gene lost 2 bases, with 13 bases spanning the gap. Germline assignment: CDR1 MNHNS and CDR2 SASEGT. The CDR3 contains 14 residues. The chain employs TRBV6-1 and TRBJ2-7; no firm D call. The clonotype originates from a human donor in good health. The sequenced sample was sorted CD4+, CD8+, or CD8+CD57+ T cells (not recorded which) from PBMCs. Here the CDR3 reads CASSYGHGPYEQYF. The CDR3 region has the DNA TGTGCCAGCAGTTATGGCCACGGTCCCTACGAGCAGTACTTC.